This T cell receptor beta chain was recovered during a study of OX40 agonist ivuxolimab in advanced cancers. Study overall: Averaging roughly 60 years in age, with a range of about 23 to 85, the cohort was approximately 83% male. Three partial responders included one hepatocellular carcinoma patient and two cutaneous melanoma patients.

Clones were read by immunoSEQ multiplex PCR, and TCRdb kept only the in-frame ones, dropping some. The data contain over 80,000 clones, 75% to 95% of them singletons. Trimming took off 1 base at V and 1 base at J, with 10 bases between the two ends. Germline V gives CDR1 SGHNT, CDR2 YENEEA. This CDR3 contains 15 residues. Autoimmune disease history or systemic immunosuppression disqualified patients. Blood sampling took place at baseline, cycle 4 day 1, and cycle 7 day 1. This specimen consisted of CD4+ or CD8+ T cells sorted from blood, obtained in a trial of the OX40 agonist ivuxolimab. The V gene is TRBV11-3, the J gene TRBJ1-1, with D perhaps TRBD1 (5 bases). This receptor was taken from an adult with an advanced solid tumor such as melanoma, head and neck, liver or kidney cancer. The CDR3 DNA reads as TGTGCCAGCAGCTTAGGGCAGGGCCGGAACACTGAAGCTTTCTTT. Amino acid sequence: CASSLGQGRNTEAFF.